This entry lists 13 T cell receptor beta chains sequenced from one sample in a study of cytomegalovirus exposure and HLA in healthy donors. PCR was performed using 60 Vbeta and 13 Jbeta primers. Produced via immunoSEQ multiplex PCR; TCRdb's table is partial and in-frame only. This table has about 120,000 clones, about 80% appearing once. Sequencing was carried out using PBMCs. The receptors here all came from a man in his sixties in good health and CMV-seropositive.

The chain carries TRBV7-8 and TRBJ1-3; D gene uncertain. The V gene's germline CDR1 is SGHVS and CDR2 FQNEAQ. This CDR3 has 13 amino acids. Trimming took off 4 bases at V and 5 bases at J, with 9 bases between the two ends. The CDR3 bases are TGTGCCAGCAGCTCTCCCTCCCGAAACACCATATATTTT. It yields the protein CASSSPSRNTIYF.

The V gene is TRBV9, the J gene TRBJ2-1; 10 positions agree with TRBD2. Germline CDR1 and CDR2: SGDLS and YYNGEE. The CDR3 has 13 residues. V gave up 7 bases and J gave up 10 bases; unmatched junction bases: 8. The CDR3 DNA reads as TGTGCCAGCTCCGCTAGCGGGAGTGGAGAGCAGTTCTTC. The encoded protein is CASSASGSGEQFF. Together with reference TRBV9 and TRBJ2-1, the CDR3 gives the full variable domain: DSGVTQTPKHLITATGQRVTLRCSPRSGDLSVYWYQQSLDQGLQFLIQYYNGEERAKGNILERFSAQQFPDLHSELNLSSLELGDSALYFCASSASGSGEQFFGPGTRLTVL.

The chain employs TRBV7-2 and TRBJ1-1, with D uncertain. The CDR3 consists of 14 residues. Looked up from germline, CDR1 is SGHTA and CDR2 is FQGNSA. Trimming cost V 4 bases and J 5 bases, with 14 bases left between them. CDR3 coding DNA: TGTGCCAGCAGCTGGAGGATAAGAGGAACTGAAGCTTTCTTT. It translates to CASSWRIRGTEAFF.

This chain joins TRBV6-1 and TRBJ2-7; 9 bases fit TRBD1. Trimming took 2 bases from V and 12 from J; bases not matched to a gene: 5. The CDR3 is 12 residues long. Germline V gene sequence: CDR1 MNHNS, CDR2 SASEGT. CDR3 in amino acids: CASSEPNRGRYF. The CDR3 nucleotides read TGTGCCAGCAGTGAACCGAACAGGGGGCGGTACTTC.

This rearrangement joins TRBV6-6 to TRBJ2-6; the D is unclear. This CDR3 has 13 amino acids. The germline V and J ends were trimmed by 2 bases and 4 bases, with 3 bases remaining between them. Germline V lookup: CDR1 MNHNY, CDR2 SVGAGI (reference sequence). CDR3 amino acids: CASSYEGANVLTF. CDR3 sequence (DNA): TGTGCCAGCAGTTACGAGGGGGCCAACGTCCTGACTTTC.

The chain joins TRBV9 to TRBJ1-6; D is undetermined. The CDR3 contains 14 residues. Germline values: CDR1 SGDLS, CDR2 YYNGEE. Deletions cut 1 base from V and 9 bases from J, with 11 bases between. This CDR3 is CASSVSSSGSPLHF. CDR3 coding DNA: TGTGCCAGCAGCGTAAGCAGTAGCGGTTCACCCCTCCACTTT.

V gene TRBV6-5 combines with J gene TRBJ1-2; 7 nucleotides agree with TRBD1. After removal of 2 bases from V and 4 bases from J, the junction contained 7 bases not matched to a gene. This CDR3 is 15 amino acids long. Germline-derived CDR1 and CDR2 are MNHEY and SVGAGI. The CDR3 sequence: CASSYDRDVVYGYTF. CDR3 in DNA: TGTGCCAGCAGTTACGACAGGGATGTTGTCTATGGCTACACCTTC.

The chain links TRBV14 to TRBJ2-3; D unresolved. CDR3 length equals 13 residues. The germline V gene has CDR1 SGHDN and CDR2 FVKESK. V lost 4 bases and J 6 bases, leaving 11 bases between the germline ends. The CDR3 DNA reads as TGTGCCAGCAGCCTCCGCATCCGGGATACGCAGTATTTT. It yields the protein CASSLRIRDTQYF.

The table lists this clone with a count of one. This chain uses TRBV18 with TRBJ1-5, with D possibly matching TRBD1 (5 bases). V lost 3 bases to trimming and J lost 7 bases, with 16 bases between them. Germline V gene data show CDR1 as KGHSH and CDR2 as LQKENI. There are 15 residues in the CDR3. The CDR3 here is CASSPGGEGLQPQHF. The CDR3 DNA is TGTGCCAGCTCACCCGGGGGAGAGGGACTCCAGCCCCAGCATTTT.

The chain joins TRBV5-5 to TRBJ1-2; D uncertain. CDR1 SGHKS and CDR2 YYEKEE come from the germline V gene (reference sequence). The V gene lost 0 bases and the J gene lost 4 bases, with 10 bases spanning the gap. The CDR3 loop spans 14 amino acids. The CDR3 protein is CASSLGRFSYGYTF. The CDR3 nucleotides are TGTGCCAGCAGCTTGGGTCGGTTTAGCTATGGCTACACCTTC.

This chain joins TRBV20-1 and TRBJ1-5; D gene ambiguous. CDR1 is DFQATT, CDR2 SNEGSKA, per germline (reference sequence). The CDR3 is 11 amino acids. Trimming shortened V by 5 bases and J by 1 base, and 3 bases separated the two germline ends. The CDR3 region has the DNA TGCAGTGCTCCAAGCAATCAGCCCCAGCATTTT. Encoded protein: CSAPSNQPQHF.

The genes are TRBV28 and TRBJ1-5; D ambiguous. Trimming removed 6 bases from V and 5 bases from J, with 26 bases in between. This CDR3 has 18 residues. CDR1 MDHEN and CDR2 SYDVKM come from the germline V gene. DNA for the CDR3: TGTGCCAGCAGCACAAAAACCTGGAGGGAACGGTATGATCAGCCCCAGCATTTT. Translation gives CASSTKTWRERYDQPQHF.

This clone was observed once. The chain employs TRBV18 and TRBJ2-7; 12 positions match TRBD2. CDR3 length equals 18 residues. After removal of 1 base from V and 3 bases from J, the junction contained 10 bases not matched to a gene. CDR1 is KGHSH, CDR2 LQKENI, per germline. This chain's CDR3 is CASSPRRLAGVGLYEQYF. The CDR3 nucleotides are TGTGCCAGCTCACCACGAAGACTAGCGGGAGTCGGACTCTACGAGCAGTACTTC.